The 13 T cell receptor beta chains below come from one sample, sequenced in a study of early stage breast cancer tumors. Produced via immunoSEQ multiplex PCR; TCRdb's table is partial and in-frame only. The data show around 60,000 clones, with roughly 80% seen just once and 3% to 3.5% held by the top ten. Material for sequencing was blood. These receptor sequences come from a young adult with breast cancer.

The chain uses TRBV2 and TRBJ2-7; 9 bases are a match to TRBD2. CDR1 SNHLY and CDR2 FYNNEI come from the germline V gene. The CDR3 sequence is 22 residues long. Trimming cost V 3 bases and J 2 bases; bases outside gene matches: 26. The CDR3 spells CASSDPTGGLRGLASGAYEQYF. In DNA, the CDR3 is TGTGCCAGCAGTGACCCCACGGGGGGCCTGAGAGGTCTAGCTAGCGGGGCCTACGAGCAGTACTTC.

This chain links TRBV7-2 with TRBJ2-2, with 8 bases fitting TRBD2. V was clipped by 5 bases and J by 2 bases; unmatched bases: 4. Germline loops: CDR1 SGHTA, CDR2 FQGNSA. The CDR3 contains 15 residues. The CDR3 here is CASSGGGSNTGELFF. The CDR3 DNA reads TGTGCCAGCAGCGGCGGGGGGAGCAACACCGGGGAGCTGTTTTTT.

V gene TRBV11-2 combines with J gene TRBJ2-7; D not resolved. The length of the CDR3 is 14 residues. Trimming left V 0 bases short and J 2 bases short, with 8 bases between. From germline, CDR1 is SGHAT and CDR2 FQNNGV. CDR3 sequence reads: CASSLDRGPYEQYF. The CDR3 nucleotides read TGTGCCAGCAGCTTAGATCGCGGACCCTACGAGCAGTACTTC.

V usage is TRBV7-9 and J usage is TRBJ2-7; TRBD1 matches 10 bases. CDR3 length: 16 amino acids. Germline V lookup: CDR1 SEHNR, CDR2 FQNEAQ (reference sequence). V shed 5 bases and J 7 bases; nucleotides not matched to a gene: 14. CDR3 sequence (DNA): TGTGCCAGCAGCCGGAACCCCGGGACAGGGGCGAGAGAGCAGTACTTC. Translated: CASSRNPGTGAREQYF.

This clone was observed a handful of times. The genes are TRBV10-3 and TRBJ1-1; the D is unclear. Germline CDR1 is ENHRY and CDR2 is SYGVKD. V dropped 5 bases and J dropped 4 bases, with 11 bases sitting between them. The CDR3 extends over 13 amino acids. This CDR3 reads CAISLPGGTEAFF. The CDR3 DNA sequence: TGTGCCATCAGTCTCCCGGGAGGCACTGAAGCTTTCTTT.

This clone has more than one count but fewer than ten. The genes are TRBV5-1 and TRBJ1-2; no definite D call. The V and J ends lost 0 bases and 7 bases respectively, with 10 bases between them. The CDR3 has 13 amino acids. Per germline, CDR1 SGHRS and CDR2 YFSETQ. The CDR3 nucleotides read TGCGCCAGCAGCTTGGGACGGTCCTCTGGCTACACCTTC. As protein: CASSLGRSSGYTF.

The rearrangement links TRBV13 to TRBJ2-7; D is possibly TRBD2 (6 bases). CDR3 length: 11 residues. Germline V gene data show CDR1 as PRHDT and CDR2 as FYEKMQ (reference sequence). Trimming removed 7 bases from V and 6 bases from J, with 10 bases in between. In nucleotides, the CDR3 is TGTGCCAGCACCGGGACTGGCGAGCAGTACTTC. Its translation is CASTGTGEQYF.

This rearrangement joins TRBV6-5 to TRBJ2-7; 9 nucleotides line up with TRBD2. Germline CDR1 MNHEY, CDR2 SVGAGI. V trimming: 2 bases; J trimming: 3 bases; junction bases outside the gene matches: 5. The CDR3 spans 15 residues. DNA of the CDR3: TGTGCCAGCAGTTACGCTAGCGGGGATATCTACGAGCAGTACTTC. Translation: CASSYASGDIYEQYF.

The genes are TRBV11-2 and TRBJ1-1; no definite D call. This CDR3 is built from 12 residues. Trimming removed 1 base from V and 6 bases from J, with 6 bases in between. Germline assignment: CDR1 SGHAT and CDR2 FQNNGV. CDR3 nucleotide sequence: TGTGCCAGCAGCTTAGGGACCCCTGAAGCTTTCTTT. Its protein is CASSLGTPEAFF.

The chain employs TRBV27 and TRBJ2-7; 7 bases align to TRBD2. Germline CDR1 MNHEY, CDR2 SMNVEV (reference sequence). This CDR3 spans 14 amino acids. V was clipped by 3 bases and J by 5 bases; unmatched bases: 7. DNA of the CDR3: TGTGCCAGCAGTTTTCGCGGGAGCTGGGACGAGCAGTACTTC. This encodes CASSFRGSWDEQYF.

The rearrangement links TRBV5-1 to TRBJ2-5, with TRBD2 matching over 12 bases. CDR1 and CDR2 from the germline V gene are SGHRS and YFSETQ. The CDR3 runs to 17 residues. V gave up 4 bases and J gave up 1 base; unmatched junction bases: 8. CDR3: CASSPIPLAGGQETQYF. The DNA of the CDR3 is TGCGCCAGCAGCCCAATCCCACTAGCGGGAGGCCAAGAGACCCAGTACTTC.

V is TRBV6-6 and J is TRBJ1-3; tentative D call: TRBD1 (5 bases). This CDR3 is built from 16 residues. Trimming stripped 4 bases from V and 2 bases from J, with 15 bases between. Germline loops: CDR1 MNHNY, CDR2 SVGAGI (reference sequence). CDR3 residues: CASSSVVGGAGNTIYF. The CDR3 nucleotides read TGTGCCAGCAGTTCCGTAGTTGGGGGGGCTGGAAACACCATATATTTT.

This chain links TRBV30 with TRBJ2-7; the D is unclear. This CDR3 is 12 amino acids long. V was clipped by 2 bases and J by 6 bases, with 11 bases between them. The germline V gene encodes CDR1 GTSNPN and CDR2 SVGIG (reference sequence). CDR3 nucleotides: TGTGCCTGGAGTAAGTGGTTGGGCGAGCAGTACTTC. It translates to CAWSKWLGEQYF.